The table lists the clone carrying this T cell receptor (beta chain) with many counts. Antigen unknown. Germline loops: CDR1 DFQATT, CDR2 SNEGSKA (reference sequence). The CDR3 spans 14 residues. Losses at the gene ends were 3 bases for V and 3 bases for J; bases not matched to a gene: 3. TCR alpha and beta CDR3 regions were amplified from RNA using iRepertoire nested multiplex PCR. For one-step reverse transcription and amplification, about 90-450 ng of tissue mRNA or PBMC total RNA was used. TCRdb re-called the multiplex PCR reads through MiXCR, storing one row per CDR3 protein. The data contain around 150,000 distinct CDR3 sequences, 39% of them singletons. These data belong to a study of glioma-infiltrating T cells. Study-level points and caveats: CDR3 overlap between tissue and blood was very small. Non-neoplastic patients had below-expected tissue-blood divergence, while all gliomas exceeded expectation.

Material for sequencing was glioma tissue, nonneoplastic brain tissue, or PBMCs (not recorded which). This sequence was found in a human donor with low-grade glioma or glioblastoma, undergoing nonglioma brain surgery, or in good health (not recorded which). The rearrangement joins TRBV20-1 to TRBJ2-3, with 10 bases identical to TRBD2. Written as DNA, the CDR3 is TGCAGTGCTAGCGGTAGCGGGAGGACAGATACGCAGTATTTT. Translating it yields CSASGSGRTDTQYF.